The entry below gives a single T cell receptor (beta chain) sequence along with its context. The data stem from a study of cytomegalovirus exposure and HLA in healthy donors. Amplification used 60 Vbeta primers and 13 Jbeta primers. Assay used: immunoSEQ multiplex PCR; TCRdb lists only in-frame clones, some missing. The profile shows about 71,000 clones, 55% to 80% of them singletons. This clonotype was obtained from a man aged 35 to 55 in good health and CMV-seropositive. Sequencing input: PBMCs.

CDR3: CASSEAGHAGNTIYF. In DNA form, the CDR3 reads TGTGCCAGCAGTGAAGCCGGACACGCTGGAAACACCATATATTTT. The chain is built from TRBV6-1 and TRBJ1-3, with D maybe TRBD1 (5 bases). Per the germline V gene, CDR1 is MNHNS and CDR2 is SASEGT. The CDR3 is 15 amino acids. The V end lost 0 bases, the J end lost 2 bases, and 8 bases lay between the germline ends.